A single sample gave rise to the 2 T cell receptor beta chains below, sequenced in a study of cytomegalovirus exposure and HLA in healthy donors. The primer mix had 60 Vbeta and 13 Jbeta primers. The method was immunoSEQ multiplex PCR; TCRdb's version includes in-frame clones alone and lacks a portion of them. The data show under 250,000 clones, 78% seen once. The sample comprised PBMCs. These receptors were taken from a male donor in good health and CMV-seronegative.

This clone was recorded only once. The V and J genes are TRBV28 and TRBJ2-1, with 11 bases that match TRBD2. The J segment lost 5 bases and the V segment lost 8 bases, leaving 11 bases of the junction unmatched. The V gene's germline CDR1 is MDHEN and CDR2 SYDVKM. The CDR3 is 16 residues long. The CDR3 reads CASGVFSGRADNEQFF. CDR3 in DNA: TGTGCCAGCGGAGTTTTTAGCGGGAGGGCAGACAATGAGCAGTTCTTC.

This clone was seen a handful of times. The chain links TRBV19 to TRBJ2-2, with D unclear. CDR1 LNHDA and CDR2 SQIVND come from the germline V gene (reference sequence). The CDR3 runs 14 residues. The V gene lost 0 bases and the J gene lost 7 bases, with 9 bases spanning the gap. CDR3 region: CASSIDQEVGELFF. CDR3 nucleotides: TGTGCCAGTAGTATAGATCAAGAGGTCGGGGAGCTGTTTTTT.